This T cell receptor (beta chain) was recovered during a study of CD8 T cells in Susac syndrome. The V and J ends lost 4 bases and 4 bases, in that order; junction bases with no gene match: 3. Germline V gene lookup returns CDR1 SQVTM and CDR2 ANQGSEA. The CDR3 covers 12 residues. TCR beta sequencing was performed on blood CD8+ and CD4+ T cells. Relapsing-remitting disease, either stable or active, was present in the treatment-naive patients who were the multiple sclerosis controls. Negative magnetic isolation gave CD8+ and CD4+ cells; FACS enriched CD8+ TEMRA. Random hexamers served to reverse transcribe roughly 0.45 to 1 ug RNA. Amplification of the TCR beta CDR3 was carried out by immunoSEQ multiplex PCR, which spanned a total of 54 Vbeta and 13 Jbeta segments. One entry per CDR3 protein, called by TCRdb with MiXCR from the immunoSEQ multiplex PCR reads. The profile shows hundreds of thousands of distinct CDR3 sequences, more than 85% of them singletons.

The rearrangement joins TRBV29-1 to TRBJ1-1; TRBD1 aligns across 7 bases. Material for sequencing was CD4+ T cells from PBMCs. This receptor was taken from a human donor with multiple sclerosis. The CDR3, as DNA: TGCAGCGTTGCGCAGGGGGTCACTGAAGCTTTCTTT. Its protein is CSVAQGVTEAFF.